This entry features one T cell receptor (beta chain) sequence. This sample is drawn from a study of blood T cell repertoires in COVID-19. In the study overall: Acute and convalescent COVID-19 specimens originated in the United States, Italy and Spain. PBMCs, B-cell-depleted T cells, or T cells were the source of the cDNA or gDNA that made up the material.

Authors' methods: The assay estimated nucleated cells by amplifying reference gene primers. Generated by immunoSEQ multiplex PCR, the TCRdb table keeps only in-frame clones and is missing some. V and J calls and clone size are those listed in that table; D and trimming were worked out from the DNA. The data contain about 44,000 clones, roughly nine tenths of them singletons. V lost 3 bases and J lost 1; bases outside the gene matches: 4. From germline, CDR1 is MNHEY and CDR2 SVGAGI. The CDR3 is made up of 15 amino acids. The sample taken for sequencing was peripheral blood. The chain couples TRBV6-5 to TRBJ2-5, with TRBD2 identical over 8 bases. The TCR sequence derives from a woman at least 80 years old in a cohort sampled during active or convalescent COVID-19. The CDR3 DNA reads as TGTGCCAGCAGTTATGCGGGAGGCATCCAAGAGACCCAGTACTTC. It yields the protein CASSYAGGIQETQYF.